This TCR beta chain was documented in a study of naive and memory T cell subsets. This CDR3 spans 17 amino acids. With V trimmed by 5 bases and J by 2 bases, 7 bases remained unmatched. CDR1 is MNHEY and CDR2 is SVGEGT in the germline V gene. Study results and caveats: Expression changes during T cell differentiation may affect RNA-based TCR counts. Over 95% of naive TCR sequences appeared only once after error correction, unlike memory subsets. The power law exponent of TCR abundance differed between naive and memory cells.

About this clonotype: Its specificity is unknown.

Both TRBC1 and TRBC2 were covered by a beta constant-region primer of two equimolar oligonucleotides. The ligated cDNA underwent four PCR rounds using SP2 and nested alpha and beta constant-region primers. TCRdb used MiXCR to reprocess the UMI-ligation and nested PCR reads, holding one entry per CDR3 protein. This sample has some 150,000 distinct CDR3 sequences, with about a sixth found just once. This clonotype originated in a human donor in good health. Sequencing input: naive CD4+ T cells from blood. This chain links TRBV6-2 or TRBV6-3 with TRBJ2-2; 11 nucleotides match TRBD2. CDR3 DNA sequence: TGTGCCAGCAGTGCGCCGGGGACTAGCGGTAACACCGGGGAGCTGTTTTTT. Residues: CASSAPGTSGNTGELFF.